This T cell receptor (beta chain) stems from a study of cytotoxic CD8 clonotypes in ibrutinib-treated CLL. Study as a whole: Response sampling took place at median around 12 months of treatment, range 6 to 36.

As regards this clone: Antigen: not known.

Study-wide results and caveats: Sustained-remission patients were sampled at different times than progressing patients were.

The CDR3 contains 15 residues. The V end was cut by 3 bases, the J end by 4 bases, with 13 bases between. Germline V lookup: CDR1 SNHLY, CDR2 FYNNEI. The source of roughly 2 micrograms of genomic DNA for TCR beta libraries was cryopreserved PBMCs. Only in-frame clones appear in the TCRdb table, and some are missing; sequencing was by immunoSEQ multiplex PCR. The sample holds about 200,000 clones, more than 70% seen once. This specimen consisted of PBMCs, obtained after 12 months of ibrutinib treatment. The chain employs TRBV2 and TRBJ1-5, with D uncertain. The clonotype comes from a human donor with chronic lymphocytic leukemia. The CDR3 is CASSEDGPLNQPQHF. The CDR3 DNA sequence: TGTGCCAGCAGTGAGGACGGACCACTAAATCAGCCCCAGCATTTT. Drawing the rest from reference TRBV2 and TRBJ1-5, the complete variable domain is EPEVTQTPSHQVTQMGQEVILRCVPISNHLYFYWYRQILGQKVEFLVSFYNNEISEKSEIFDDQFSVERPDGSNFTLKIRSTKLEDSAMYFCASSEDGPLNQPQHFGDGTRLSIL.